One sample yielded the 29 T cell receptor beta chains listed below, sequenced in a study of blood T cell repertoires in COVID-19. The protocol was immunoSEQ multiplex PCR, while the TCRdb copy is restricted to in-frame clones and leaves out a portion. The sample holds approximately 430,000 clones, roughly 90% seen once. Sample: peripheral blood. The receptors here all came from a woman aged 25-40 years with active or convalescent COVID-19.

This clone appeared once. The genes are TRBV4-1 and TRBJ1-2; possibly TRBD1 for D (5 bases). The germline V gene has CDR1 MGHRA and CDR2 YSYEKL. This CDR3 has 17 amino acids. V was trimmed by 1 base and J by 2 bases, leaving 17 bases between them. CDR3 coding DNA: TGCGCCAGCAGCCAAGCCCCAATTGGAGGGGCAAACTATGGCTACACCTTC. Its translation: CASSQAPIGGANYGYTF.

The CDR3 reads CASSLKWDRAFEQYF. As DNA, the CDR3 is TGCGCCAGCAGCTTGAAGTGGGACAGGGCATTCGAGCAGTACTTC. The rearrangement links TRBV5-1 to TRBJ2-7, with TRBD1 matching over 9 bases. The CDR3 loop spans 15 amino acids. The trim removed 1 base at V and 6 bases at J, leaving 8 bases unmatched. Germline loops: CDR1 SGHRS, CDR2 YFSETQ.

V is TRBV5-1 and J is TRBJ2-7, with 12 bases that match TRBD2. After removal of 0 bases from V and 2 bases from J, the junction contained 6 bases not matched to a gene. The CDR3 contains 17 residues. CDR1 SGHRS and CDR2 YFSETQ come from the germline V gene. The CDR3 here is CASSLAKTSGGTYEQYF. The CDR3 coding sequence is TGCGCCAGCAGCTTGGCCAAGACTAGCGGGGGAACCTACGAGCAGTACTTC.

The V gene is TRBV15, the J gene TRBJ1-2; TRBD1 is a possible D gene (5 bases). V lost 5 bases and J 4 bases, leaving 11 bases between the germline ends. Germline V lookup: CDR1 LNHNV, CDR2 YYDKDF (reference sequence). The CDR3 is made up of 13 amino acids. CDR3 amino acids: CATSLNRGYGYTF. DNA for the CDR3: TGTGCCACCAGCTTAAATAGGGGCTATGGCTACACCTTC.

V gene TRBV4-1 combines with J gene TRBJ1-1; D is unclear. The CDR3 has 13 amino acids. V lost 0 bases to trimming and J lost 1 base, with 3 bases between them. Germline values: CDR1 MGHRA, CDR2 YSYEKL. DNA of the CDR3: TGCGCCAGCAGCCAAGACAGGAACACTGAAGCTTTCTTT. This encodes CASSQDRNTEAFF.

This sequence joins TRBV19 and TRBJ1-2; the D is unclear. The CDR3 is 14 residues long. Per the germline V gene, CDR1 is LNHDA and CDR2 is SQIVND (reference sequence). The ends were cut back, 3 bases at V and 0 bases at J, with 8 bases in the middle. CDR3 DNA: TGTGCCAGTAGTATTCAGGTAGCTAACTATGGCTACACCTTC. This encodes CASSIQVANYGYTF.

The chain carries TRBV5-1 and TRBJ2-3; 8 bases match TRBD2. The CDR3 spans 15 residues. Losses at the gene ends were 2 bases for V and 4 bases for J; bases not matched to a gene: 6. Looked up from germline, CDR1 is SGHRS and CDR2 is YFSETQ. This CDR3 is CASSFAAGVSDTQYF. CDR3 bases: TGCGCCAGCAGCTTCGCAGCGGGGGTTTCAGATACGCAGTATTTT.

The chain links TRBV5-5 to TRBJ1-4; D may be TRBD1 (5 bases). Trimming took off 4 bases at V and 0 bases at J, with 10 bases between the two ends. The length of the CDR3 is 15 residues. Germline-derived CDR1 and CDR2 are SGHKS and YYEKEE (reference sequence). Written as DNA, the CDR3 is TGTGCCAGCAGCCACACGACAGCAACTAATGAAAAACTGTTTTTT. Translating it yields CASSHTTATNEKLFF.

For this clone: The same CDR3 is also encoded by other DNA sequences in this sample. V is TRBV24-1 and J is TRBJ2-1, with TRBD1 identical over 9 bases. The CDR3 loop spans 16 amino acids. V lost 4 bases to trimming and J lost 1 base; unmatched junction nucleotides: 4. CDR1 and CDR2 (germline): KGHDR, SFDVKD. The CDR3 region is CATSDPGQGSYNEQFF. In DNA, the CDR3 is TGTGCCACCAGTGACCCGGGACAGGGATCCTACAATGAGCAGTTCTTC.

This clone was recorded only once. J is TRBJ2-6 and V is TRBV5-4, with D possibly matching TRBD1 (5 bases). Deletions cut 3 bases from V and 2 bases from J, with 12 bases between. Germline CDR1 reads SGHNT; CDR2 reads YYREEE (reference sequence). The CDR3 spans 16 residues. CDR3 sequence reads: CASSSEPRAGANVLTF. In nucleotides, the CDR3 is TGTGCCAGCAGCTCCGAGCCCAGGGCTGGGGCCAACGTCCTGACTTTC. Full variable domain (outside the CDR3, taken from reference TRBV5-4 and TRBJ2-6): ETGVTQSPTHLIKTRGQQVTLRCSSQSGHNTVSWYQQALGQGPQFIFQYYREEENGRGNFPPRFSGLQFPNYSSELNVNALELDDSALYLCASSSEPRAGANVLTFGAGSRLTVL.

This chain uses TRBV9 with TRBJ1-2; 9 bases are a match to TRBD1. The CDR3 sequence is 16 residues long. CDR1 and CDR2 from the germline V gene are SGDLS and YYNGEE. The ends lost 4 bases at V and 1 base at J; junction bases unmatched: 8. The CDR3 here is CASSPRQGDFNYGYTF. The CDR3 DNA is TGTGCCAGCAGCCCCCGACAGGGGGATTTTAACTATGGCTACACCTTC. Filled out from reference TRBV9 and TRBJ1-2, the complete variable domain reads DSGVTQTPKHLITATGQRVTLRCSPRSGDLSVYWYQQSLDQGLQFLIQYYNGEERAKGNILERFSAQQFPDLHSELNLSSLELGDSALYFCASSPRQGDFNYGYTFGSGTRLTVV.

This sequence joins TRBV5-1 and TRBJ2-1; TRBD1 matches 9 bases. The CDR3 extends over 17 amino acids. Trimming took 0 bases from V and 8 from J; bases not matched to a gene: 12. Germline values: CDR1 SGHRS, CDR2 YFSETQ. This CDR3 is CASSLVSGTGFIDEQFF. The CDR3 coding sequence is TGCGCCAGCAGCTTGGTCTCCGGGACAGGGTTTATCGATGAGCAGTTCTTC.

The gene calls are TRBV6-6 and TRBJ1-5, with D tentatively TRBD1 (5 bases). This CDR3 region has 16 residues. Between the trimmed V and J ends, which lost 0 bases and 1 base, there was a span of 10 bases. The germline V gene has CDR1 MNHNY and CDR2 SVGAGI (reference sequence). CDR3 loop: CASSYSDSPSNQPQHF. For the CDR3, the DNA is TGTGCCAGCAGTTACTCTGACAGCCCCAGCAATCAGCCCCAGCATTTT.

The chain links TRBV28 to TRBJ2-7; D may be TRBD2 (7 bases). Per the germline V gene, CDR1 is MDHEN and CDR2 is SYDVKM. The CDR3 is made up of 15 amino acids. V was trimmed by 8 bases and J by 1 base, leaving 18 bases between them. The CDR3 reads CASRQRGGLSYEQYF. Written as DNA, the CDR3 is TGTGCCAGCCGCCAAAGGGGGGGACTTTCCTACGAGCAGTACTTC.

The genes are TRBV5-6 and TRBJ1-1; TRBD1 matches 11 bases. CDR3 length: 17 amino acids. With 0 bases clipped from V and 0 bases from J, the junction kept 4 bases outside the gene matches. Germline V lookup: CDR1 SGHDT, CDR2 YYEEEE. DNA for the CDR3: TGTGCCAGCAGCTTGGTTGGGACAGGGGGTATGAACACTGAAGCTTTCTTT. It yields the protein CASSLVGTGGMNTEAFF.

V and J are TRBV7-2 and TRBJ2-7, with 7 nucleotides matching TRBD1. The CDR3 runs 14 residues. The junction had 4 bases not matched to a gene; V was cut back by 3 bases and J by 2 bases. CDR1 is SGHTA and CDR2 is FQGNSA in the germline V gene. The CDR3 sequence: CASSFPGQTYEQYF. The DNA of the CDR3 is TGTGCCAGCAGCTTTCCGGGACAGACCTACGAGCAGTACTTC. Filled out from reference TRBV7-2 and TRBJ2-7, the complete variable domain reads GAGVSQSPSNKVTEKGKDVELRCDPISGHTALYWYRQSLGQGLEFLIYFQGNSAPDKSGLPSDRFSAERTGGSVSTLTIQRTQQEDSAVYLCASSFPGQTYEQYFGPGTRLTVT.

The genes are TRBV27 and TRBJ1-2; D is ambiguous. The germline V gene has CDR1 MNHEY and CDR2 SMNVEV (reference sequence). The CDR3 consists of 13 residues. V lost 6 bases and J lost 5, with 13 bases in between. The CDR3 loop is CASSIGSAYGYTF. CDR3 nucleotide sequence: TGTGCCAGCAGCATTGGGAGTGCTTATGGCTACACCTTC.

The CDR3, as DNA: TGTGCCAGCAGCAACGGGCGGGGGTTCTACACCTTC. It yields the protein CASSNGRGFYTF. The J gene is TRBJ1-2, the V gene TRBV5-6, with a weak D call TRBD1 (5 bases). There are 12 residues in the CDR3. Trimming pared 4 bases from V and 10 bases from J, leaving 14 bases between. Germline V gene sequence: CDR1 SGHDT, CDR2 YYEEEE.

This rearrangement joins TRBV3-1 (or the pseudogene TRBV3-2) to TRBJ1-1, with 7 bases that match TRBD1. Germline trimming cut 3 bases from V and 0 bases from J; bases unmatched to any gene: 4. From germline, CDR1 is LGHDT and CDR2 YNNKEL (reference sequence). This CDR3 region has 15 residues. CDR3 nucleotide sequence: TGTGCCAGCAGCCATCGACAGGGTTTGAACACTGAAGCTTTCTTT. Translated, it gives CASSHRQGLNTEAFF.

The chain combines TRBV2 with TRBJ2-7; 10 nucleotides agree with TRBD1. V was clipped by 6 bases and J by 1 base; unmatched bases: 3. The germline V gene encodes CDR1 SNHLY and CDR2 FYNNEI. The CDR3 loop spans 14 amino acids. The CDR3 region has the DNA TGTGCCAGCAGGCGGGACAGGGGATCCTACGAGCAGTACTTC. Amino acids: CASRRDRGSYEQYF.

The genes are TRBV6-1 and TRBJ2-3, with TRBD2 matching 10 bases. The CDR3 runs to 17 residues. The germline V gene has CDR1 MNHNS and CDR2 SASEGT. Germline trimming cut 2 bases from V and 3 bases from J; bases unmatched to any gene: 8. CDR3 in DNA: TGTGCCAGCAGTGAAAGGGGCCTAGCGGGAGAGACAGATACGCAGTATTTT. As protein: CASSERGLAGETDTQYF.

CDR3 in amino acids: CASSQTGYTEAFF. The CDR3 coding sequence is TGTGCCAGTAGTCAAACCGGTTACACTGAAGCTTTCTTT. The chain has TRBV19 and TRBJ1-1; D uncertain. CDR1 and CDR2 from the germline V gene are LNHDA and SQIVND (reference sequence). The V end was cut by 5 bases, the J end by 3 bases, with 10 bases between. The CDR3 runs to 13 residues.

CDR3 region: CASSPDRDFWEQYF. Here the CDR3 DNA reads TGCGCCAGCAGCCCGGACAGGGATTTCTGGGAGCAGTACTTC. The rearrangement joins TRBV5-1 to TRBJ2-7; TRBD1 agrees at 8 bases. This CDR3 is 14 amino acids long. Germline V gene data show CDR1 as SGHRS and CDR2 as YFSETQ. V trimming: 4 bases; J trimming: 7 bases; junction bases outside the gene matches: 10.

The CDR3 reads CASSRTDRGLSEAFF. CDR3 DNA sequence: TGTGCCAGCAGCCGGACCGACAGGGGACTGAGTGAAGCTTTCTTT. The V gene is TRBV5-4, the J gene TRBJ1-1; 8 bases are shared with TRBD1. CDR1 is SGHNT and CDR2 is YYREEE in the germline V gene (reference sequence). V lost 4 bases and J lost 7; bases outside the gene matches: 12. The CDR3 loop spans 15 amino acids.

As DNA, the CDR3 is TGTGCCAGCAGCTCCAGACTAGCGGGAAATCTCGGTGAGCAGTTCTTC. Its translation: CASSSRLAGNLGEQFF. The J gene is TRBJ2-1, the V gene TRBV11-3, with 11 bases that match TRBD2. V shed 4 bases, J shed 9 bases, and the junction held 11 bases outside the gene matches. Germline V gives CDR1 SGHNT, CDR2 YENEEA. CDR3 length: 16 residues. Together with reference TRBV11-3 and TRBJ2-1, the CDR3 gives the full variable domain: EAGVVQSPRYKIIEKKQPVAFWCNPISGHNTLYWYLQNLGQGPELLIRYENEEAVDDSQLPKDRFSAERLKGVDSTLKIQPAELGDSAVYLCASSSRLAGNLGEQFFGPGTRLTVL.

As for this clone: Other DNA sequences in this specimen translate into the identical CDR3. The J gene is TRBJ1-4, the V gene TRBV4-1; D is unresolved. The CDR3 is made up of 14 amino acids. Trimming removed 0 bases from V and 8 bases from J, with 10 bases in between. CDR1 MGHRA and CDR2 YSYEKL come from the germline V gene. Written as DNA, the CDR3 is TGCGCCAGCAGCCAAGATTCCGGGAGGGAAAAACTGTTTTTT. This encodes CASSQDSGREKLFF.

This clone has a handful of counts. The chain is built from TRBV7-9 and TRBJ1-4; 7 bases are shared with TRBD1. This CDR3 has 14 amino acids. V shed 4 bases and J 8 bases; nucleotides not matched to a gene: 7. Germline-derived CDR1 and CDR2 are SEHNR and FQNEAQ (reference sequence). The CDR3 protein is CASSWRGRNEKLFF. CDR3 DNA: TGTGCCAGCAGCTGGAGGGGGCGAAACGAAAAACTGTTTTTT.

J is TRBJ1-5 and V is TRBV16; 7 bases line up with TRBD1. Germline V lookup: CDR1 KGHSY, CDR2 FQNENV. There are 15 residues in the CDR3. After removal of 1 base from V and 3 bases from J, the junction contained 3 bases not matched to a gene. The CDR3 is CASSQFTGDNQPQHF. The CDR3 DNA follows: TGTGCCAGCAGCCAATTTACAGGGGACAATCAGCCCCAGCATTTT.

On this clone: Other DNA sequences in the sample encode the same CDR3. The J gene is TRBJ2-3, the V gene TRBV20-1, with 9 positions matching TRBD2. CDR3 length equals 14 residues. V lost 3 bases, J lost 0 bases, and 1 base stayed unmatched. Germline assignment: CDR1 DFQATT and CDR2 SNEGSKA (reference sequence). The CDR3 DNA reads TGCAGTGCTAGTCTAGCGGGAAGCACAGATACGCAGTATTTT. It translates to CSASLAGSTDTQYF.